A selection of T cell receptor beta chains follows, all from one sample in a study of OX40 agonist ivuxolimab in advanced cancers. Sequencing was performed with immunoSEQ multiplex PCR; in TCRdb, only in-frame clones are kept and a portion is missing. Seen here are some 150,000 clones, over 75% observed once, and the top ten hold approximately 1%. The material sequenced was CD4+ or CD8+ T cells sorted from blood, taken in a trial of the OX40 agonist ivuxolimab. These receptor sequences come from an adult with an advanced solid tumor such as melanoma, head and neck, liver or kidney cancer. Both conserved end residues are part of each CDR3. D genes are given only for firm matches. The size entry is marked missing in some rows and otherwise reads once, few, many or a size class.

j_gene | abundance | v_gene | d_gene | CDR3nt | CDR3aa
TRBJ2-7 | NA | TRBV5-1 | TRBD2 | TGCGCCAGCAGCGTCTGGACTAGCGATCCCTACGAGCAGTACTTC | CASSVWTSDPYEQYF
TRBJ2-7 | once | TRBV14 | NA | TGTGCCACTTCGACCGGATACGAGCAGTACTTC | CATSTGYEQYF
TRBJ1-2 | few | TRBV27 | NA | TGTGCCAGCAGTTTCGGTAATAACTATGGCTACACCTTC | CASSFGNNYGYTF
TRBJ2-7 | NA | TRBV5-6 | NA | TGTGCCAGCAGCCCACAGGTCTCCTACGAGCAGTACTTC | CASSPQVSYEQYF
TRBJ2-5 | once | TRBV20-1 | TRBD1 | TGCAGTGCGGGACAGGGGCAGACCCAGTACTTC | CSAGQGQTQYF
TRBJ1-2 | NA | TRBV28 | NA | TGTGCCAGCAGCTCCGACACGGCCTATGGCTACACCTTC | CASSSDTAYGYTF
TRBJ2-2 | NA | TRBV7-9 | NA | TGTGCCAGCAGCTTAGCGGTGGGAGGTCAGACCGGGGAGCTGTTTTTT | CASSLAVGGQTGELFF
TRBJ2-2 | once | TRBV7-3 | NA | TGTGCCAGCAGCTTAGAAGGGGTGGCCACCGGGGAGCTGTTTTTT | CASSLEGVATGELFF
TRBJ2-1 | NA | TRBV4-3 | TRBD2 | TGCGCCAGCAGCCCCGGCCTAGCGGGACCCTACAATGAGCAGTTCTTC | CASSPGLAGPYNEQFF
TRBJ2-7 | NA | TRBV2 | NA | TGTGCCAGCGGAACAGACGCCGCCTACGAGCAGTACTTC | CASGTDAAYEQYF
TRBJ1-1 | NA | TRBV6-1 | NA | TGTGCCAGCAGTGGAGACAGGAACACTGAAGCTTTCTTT | CASSGDRNTEAFF
TRBJ2-3 | NA | TRBV28 | TRBD2 | TGTGCCAGCAGTCCCCCTTCCGGGAGGGCCGCAGATACGCAGTATTTT | CASSPPSGRAADTQYF
TRBJ1-5 | NA | TRBV28 | NA | TGTGCCAGCAGTTCTCACCCCGGAGAGAGGGGGGCCCAGCATTTT | CASSSHPGERGAQHF
TRBJ2-2 | NA | TRBV6-1 | NA | TGTGCCAGCAACCCCCGGATCAGCACCGGGGAGCTGTTTTTT | CASNPRISTGELFF
TRBJ1-5 | NA | TRBV6-1 | NA | TGTGCCAGCAGTGATGGTCAGCCCCAGCATTTT | CASSDGQPQHF
TRBJ2-5 | NA | TRBV18 | TRBD2 | TGTGCCAGCTCACCATCGACGGGGGGAGAGACCCAGTACTTC | CASSPSTGGETQYF